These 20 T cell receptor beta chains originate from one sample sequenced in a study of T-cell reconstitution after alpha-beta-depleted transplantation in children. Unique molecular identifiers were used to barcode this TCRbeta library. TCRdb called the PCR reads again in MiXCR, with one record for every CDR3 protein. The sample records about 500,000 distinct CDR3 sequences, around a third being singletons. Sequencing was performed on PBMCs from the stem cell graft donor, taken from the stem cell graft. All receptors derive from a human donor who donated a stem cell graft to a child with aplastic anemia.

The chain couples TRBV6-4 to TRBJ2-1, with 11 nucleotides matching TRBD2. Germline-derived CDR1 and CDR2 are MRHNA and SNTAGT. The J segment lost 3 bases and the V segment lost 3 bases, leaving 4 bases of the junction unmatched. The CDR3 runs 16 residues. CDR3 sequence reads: CASSELAGGSYNEQFF. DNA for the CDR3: TGTGCCAGCAGTGAGTTAGCGGGAGGGAGCTACAATGAGCAGTTCTTC.

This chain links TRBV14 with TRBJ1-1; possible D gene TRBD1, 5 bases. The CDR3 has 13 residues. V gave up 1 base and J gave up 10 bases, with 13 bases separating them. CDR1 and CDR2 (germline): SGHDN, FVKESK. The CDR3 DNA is TGTGCCAGCAGCCAAGGACCCGGGGCGGGAGCTTTCTTT. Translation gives CASSQGPGAGAFF.

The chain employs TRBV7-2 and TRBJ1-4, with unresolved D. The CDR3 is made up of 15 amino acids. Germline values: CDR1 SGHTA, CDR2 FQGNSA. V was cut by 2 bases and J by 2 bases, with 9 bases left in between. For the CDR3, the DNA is TGTGCCAGCAGCTTAAGACCGGGGACTAATGAAAAACTGTTTTTT. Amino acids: CASSLRPGTNEKLFF.

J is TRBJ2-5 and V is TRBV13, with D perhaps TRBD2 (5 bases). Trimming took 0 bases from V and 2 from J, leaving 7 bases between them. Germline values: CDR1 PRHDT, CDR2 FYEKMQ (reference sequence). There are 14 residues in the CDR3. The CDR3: CASSLGGLQETQYF. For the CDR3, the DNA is TGTGCCAGCAGCTTAGGAGGACTGCAAGAGACCCAGTACTTC.

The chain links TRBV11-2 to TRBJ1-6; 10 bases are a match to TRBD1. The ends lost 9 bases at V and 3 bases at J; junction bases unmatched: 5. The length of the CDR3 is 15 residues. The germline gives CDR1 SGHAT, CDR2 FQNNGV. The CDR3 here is CASTWTGGYNSPLHF. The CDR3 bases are TGTGCCAGTACTTGGACAGGGGGCTATAATTCACCCCTCCACTTT.

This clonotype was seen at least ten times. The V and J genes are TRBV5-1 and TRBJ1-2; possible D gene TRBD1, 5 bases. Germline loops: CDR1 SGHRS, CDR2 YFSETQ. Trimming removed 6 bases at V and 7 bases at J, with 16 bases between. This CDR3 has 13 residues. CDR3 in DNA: TGCGCCAGCACCCCCCAAGGGGAACGTGGCTACACCTTC. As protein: CASTPQGERGYTF.

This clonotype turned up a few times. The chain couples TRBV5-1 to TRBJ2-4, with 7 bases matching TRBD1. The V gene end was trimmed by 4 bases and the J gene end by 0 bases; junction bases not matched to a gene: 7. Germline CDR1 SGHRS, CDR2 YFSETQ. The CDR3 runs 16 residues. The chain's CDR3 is CASSQGQQIAKNIQYF. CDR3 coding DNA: TGCGCCAGCAGCCAGGGACAGCAAATAGCCAAAAACATTCAGTACTTC.

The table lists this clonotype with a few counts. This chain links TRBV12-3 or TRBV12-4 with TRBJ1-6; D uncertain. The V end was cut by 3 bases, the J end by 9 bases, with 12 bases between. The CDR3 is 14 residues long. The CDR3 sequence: CASSFAEGASPLHF. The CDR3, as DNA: TGTGCCAGCAGTTTCGCGGAAGGCGCTTCACCCCTCCACTTT.

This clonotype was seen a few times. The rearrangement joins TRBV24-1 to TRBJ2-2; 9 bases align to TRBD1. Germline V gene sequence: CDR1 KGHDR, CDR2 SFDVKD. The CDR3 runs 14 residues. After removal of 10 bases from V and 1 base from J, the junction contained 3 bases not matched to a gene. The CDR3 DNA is TGTGCCACTAAGGGACAGGGGAACACCGGGGAGCTGTTTTTT. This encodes CATKGQGNTGELFF.

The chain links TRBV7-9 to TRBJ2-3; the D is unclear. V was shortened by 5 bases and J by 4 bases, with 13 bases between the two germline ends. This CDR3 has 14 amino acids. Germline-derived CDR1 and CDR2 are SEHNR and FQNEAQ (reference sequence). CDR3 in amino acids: CASSPPTSADTQYF. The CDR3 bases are TGTGCCAGCAGCCCCCCGACGTCGGCAGATACGCAGTATTTT. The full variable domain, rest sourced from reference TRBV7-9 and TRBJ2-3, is DTGVSQNPRHKITKRGQNVTFRCDPISEHNRLYWYRQTLGQGPEFLTYFQNEAQLEKSRLLSDRFSAERPKGSFSTLEIQRTEQGDSAMYLCASSPPTSADTQYFGPGTRLTVL.

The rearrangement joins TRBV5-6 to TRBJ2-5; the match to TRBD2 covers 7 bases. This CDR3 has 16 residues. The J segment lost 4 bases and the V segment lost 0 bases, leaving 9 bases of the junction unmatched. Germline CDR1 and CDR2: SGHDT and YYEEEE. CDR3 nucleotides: TGTGCCAGCAGCTTGGGGCCTGAGGCGGGAGCAGAGACCCAGTACTTC. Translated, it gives CASSLGPEAGAETQYF.

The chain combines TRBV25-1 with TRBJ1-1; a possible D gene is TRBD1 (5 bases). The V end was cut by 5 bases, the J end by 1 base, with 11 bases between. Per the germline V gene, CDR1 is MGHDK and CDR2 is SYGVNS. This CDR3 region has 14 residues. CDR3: CASSLDSQNTEAFF. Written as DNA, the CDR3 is TGTGCCAGCAGTCTAGACAGTCAGAACACTGAAGCTTTCTTT.

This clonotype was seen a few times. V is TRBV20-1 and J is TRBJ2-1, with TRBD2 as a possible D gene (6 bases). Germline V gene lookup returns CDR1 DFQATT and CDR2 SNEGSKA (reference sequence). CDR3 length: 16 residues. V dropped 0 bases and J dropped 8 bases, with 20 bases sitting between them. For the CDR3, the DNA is TGCAGTGCTAGAGATGCGCTAGCGCCTGTCTATGATGAGCAGTTCTTC. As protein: CSARDALAPVYDEQFF.

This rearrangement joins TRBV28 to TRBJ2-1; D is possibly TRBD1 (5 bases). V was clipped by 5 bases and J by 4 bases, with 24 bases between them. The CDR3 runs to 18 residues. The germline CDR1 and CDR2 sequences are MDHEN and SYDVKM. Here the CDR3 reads CASSPYHPTWGSYNEQFF. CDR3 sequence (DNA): TGTGCCAGCAGTCCCTATCACCCCACGTGGGGCTCATACAATGAGCAGTTCTTC.

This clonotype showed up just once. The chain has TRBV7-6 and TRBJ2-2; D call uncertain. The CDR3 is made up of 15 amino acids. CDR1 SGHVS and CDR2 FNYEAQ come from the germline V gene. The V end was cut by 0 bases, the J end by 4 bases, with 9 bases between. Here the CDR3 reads CASSLAHATTGELFF. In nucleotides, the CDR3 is TGTGCCAGCAGCTTAGCGCATGCCACCACCGGGGAGCTGTTTTTT.

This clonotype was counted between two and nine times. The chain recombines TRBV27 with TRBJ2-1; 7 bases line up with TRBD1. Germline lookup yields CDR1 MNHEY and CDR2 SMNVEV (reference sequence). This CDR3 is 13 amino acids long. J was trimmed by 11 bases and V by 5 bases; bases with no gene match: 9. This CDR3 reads CASSPWGTEKQFF. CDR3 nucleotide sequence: TGTGCCAGCAGTCCTTGGGGGACAGAGAAGCAGTTCTTC.

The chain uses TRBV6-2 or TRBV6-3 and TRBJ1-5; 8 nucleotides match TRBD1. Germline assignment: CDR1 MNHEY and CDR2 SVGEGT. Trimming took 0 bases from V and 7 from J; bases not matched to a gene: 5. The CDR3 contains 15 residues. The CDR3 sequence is CASSYSGTGKQPQHF. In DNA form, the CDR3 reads TGTGCCAGCAGTTACTCGGGGACAGGAAAACAGCCCCAGCATTTT.

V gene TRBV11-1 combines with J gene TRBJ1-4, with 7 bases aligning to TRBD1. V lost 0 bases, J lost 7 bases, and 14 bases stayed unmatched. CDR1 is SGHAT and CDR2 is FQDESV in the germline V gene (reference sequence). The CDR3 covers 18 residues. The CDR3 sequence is CASSLARGTIDRVEKLFF. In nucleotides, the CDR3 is TGTGCCAGCAGCTTAGCAAGAGGAACTATCGACAGGGTTGAAAAACTGTTTTTT.

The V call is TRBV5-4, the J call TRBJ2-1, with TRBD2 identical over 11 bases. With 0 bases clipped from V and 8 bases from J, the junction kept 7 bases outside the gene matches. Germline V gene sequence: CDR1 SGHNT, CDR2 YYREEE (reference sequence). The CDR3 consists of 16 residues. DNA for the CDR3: TGTGCCAGCAGCTTGGACCTTACTAGCGGGAGTGATGAGCAGTTCTTC. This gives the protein CASSLDLTSGSDEQFF.

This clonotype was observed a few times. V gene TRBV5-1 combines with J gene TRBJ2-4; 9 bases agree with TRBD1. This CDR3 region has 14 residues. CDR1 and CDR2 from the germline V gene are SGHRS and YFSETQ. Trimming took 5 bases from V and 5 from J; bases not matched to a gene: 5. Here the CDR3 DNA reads TGCGCCAGCAGGCTGGGACAGGGAGAAAACATTCAGTACTTC. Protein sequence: CASRLGQGENIQYF. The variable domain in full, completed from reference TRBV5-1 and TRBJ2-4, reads KAGVTQTPRYLIKTRGQQVTLSCSPISGHRSVSWYQQTPGQGLQFLFEYFSETQRNKGNFPGRFSGRQFSNSRSEMNVSTLELGDSALYLCASRLGQGENIQYFGAGTRLSVL.